This TCR beta chain was observed in a study of T cells after yellow fever vaccination. This clonotype was seen many times. Its antigen is currently unknown. TCRdb recomputed calls from the 5' RACE reads with MiXCR, one row per CDR3 protein. Seen here are 150,000 to 200,000 distinct CDR3 sequences, approximately 11% observed once, and the top ten hold 30% to 45%. V was trimmed by 2 bases and J by 9 bases, leaving 8 bases between them. Germline V gene data show CDR1 as MNHEY and CDR2 as SMNVEV (reference sequence). This CDR3 is 12 amino acids long. Findings of the study overall: Though weaker, the secondary response peaked faster, on day 5 versus 15. Primary-vaccination clones mostly resurfaced post-booster (under 98% CD4, 75% to 90% CD8). A small share of clonotypes appeared in both CD4 and CD8 compartments.

This chain uses TRBV27 with TRBJ2-1; D is possibly TRBD2 (6 bases). The sample in question was CD8+ T cells sorted from PBMCs, obtained 15 days after the yellow fever booster vaccination. This sequence originates from a man between 18 and 35 years old who received the YFV17D yellow fever vaccine. The CDR3 nucleotides are TGTGCCAGCAGTTTAGGGGGGAGTGAGCAGTTCTTC. Its protein product is CASSLGGSEQFF.